The clone carrying this T cell receptor (beta chain) came up a few times. The data derive from a study of blood T cell repertoires in COVID-19. The CDR3 is 14 amino acids. Germline CDR1 and CDR2: SGHNT and YYREEE (reference sequence). Germline trimming cut 0 bases from V and 7 bases from J; bases unmatched to any gene: 5. Assay: immunoSEQ multiplex PCR; the TCRdb copy retains only in-frame clones and omits some. The repertoire holds a few hundred thousand clones, with approximately 88% as singletons. The receptor's source is a woman aged 40-49 years who had been exposed to COVID-19. The chain couples TRBV5-4 to TRBJ1-2; the match to TRBD1 covers 8 bases. Source material: PBMCs or T cells enriched from blood (not recorded which). The CDR3 loop reads CASSLDRGNGGYTF. The CDR3 DNA is TGTGCCAGCAGCTTGGACAGGGGGAACGGTGGCTACACCTTC.